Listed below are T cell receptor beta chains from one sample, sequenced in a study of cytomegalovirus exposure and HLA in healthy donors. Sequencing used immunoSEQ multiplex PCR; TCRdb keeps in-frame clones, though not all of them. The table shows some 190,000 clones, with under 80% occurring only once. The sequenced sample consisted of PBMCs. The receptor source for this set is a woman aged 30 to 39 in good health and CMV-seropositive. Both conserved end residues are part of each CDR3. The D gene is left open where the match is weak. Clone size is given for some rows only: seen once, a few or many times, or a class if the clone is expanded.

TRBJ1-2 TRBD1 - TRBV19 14 TGTGCCAGTAGTAAGACAGGGACGAACTATGGCTACACCTTC CASSKTGTNYGYTF
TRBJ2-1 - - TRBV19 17 TGTGCCAGTAGTAGAGGGGGAGGGGCGAGCTCCTACAATGAGCAGTTCTTC CASSRGGGASSYNEQFF
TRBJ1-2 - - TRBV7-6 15 TGTGCCAGCAGCCCACCGGACGGGGGAAACTATGGCTACACCTTC CASSPPDGGNYGYTF
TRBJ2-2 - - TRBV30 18 TGTGCCTGGAGTGTAAGGTTTATCGACAGGCGGAACACCGGGGAGCTGTTTTTT CAWSVRFIDRRNTGELFF
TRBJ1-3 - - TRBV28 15 TGTGCCAGCAGTCCTAGGGGGTCCTCTGGAAACACCATATATTTT CASSPRGSSGNTIYF
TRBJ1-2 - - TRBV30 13 TGTGCCTGGAGGTCAGCACCAAGCGGTGGCTACACCTTC CAWRSAPSGGYTF
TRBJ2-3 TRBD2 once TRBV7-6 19 TGTGCCAGCAGCTTTGACGAATTCTGGACTAGCGGTACCACAGATACGCAGTATTTT CASSFDEFWTSGTTDTQYF
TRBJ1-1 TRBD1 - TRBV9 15 TGTGCCAGCAGCGTAAACCCCGGGACAGGTTTAGAAGCTTTCTTT CASSVNPGTGLEAFF
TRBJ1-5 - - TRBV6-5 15 TGTGCCAGCAGTTACGCAGGATATAGCAATCAGCCCCAGCATTTT CASSYAGYSNQPQHF
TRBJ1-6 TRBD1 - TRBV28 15 TGTGCCAGCAGCTTCCGGGACAGGGCATATTCACCCCTCCACTTT CASSFRDRAYSPLHF
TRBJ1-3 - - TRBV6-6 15 TGTGCCAGCAGTTACTCAGACGCCGGGGGAAACACCATATATTTT CASSYSDAGGNTIYF
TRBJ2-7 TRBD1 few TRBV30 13 TGTGCCTGGGCCCCGGACAGGGGGTACGAGCAGTACTTC CAWAPDRGYEQYF
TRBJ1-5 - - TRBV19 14 TGTGCCAGTAGCCTTAGGGGGAGCGATCAGCCCCAGCATTTT CASSLRGSDQPQHF
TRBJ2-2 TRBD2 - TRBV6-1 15 TGTGCCAGCAGTTTTAGCGGGGGTCAAACCGGGGAGCTGTTTTTT CASSFSGGQTGELFF
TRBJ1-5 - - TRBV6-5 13 TGTGCCAGCAGCCCTGTTAGCAATCAGCCCCAGCATTTT CASSPVSNQPQHF
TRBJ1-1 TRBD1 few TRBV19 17 TGTGCCAGTAGTATAGACCCTGACAGGGCTATTGACACTGAAGCTTTCTTT CASSIDPDRAIDTEAFF
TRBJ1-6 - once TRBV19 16 TGTGCCAGTAGTATTCTGTCAGGAAAGGGGAATTCACCCCTCCACTTT CASSILSGKGNSPLHF
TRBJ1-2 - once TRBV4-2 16 - CASSQDFGEGAGGYTF
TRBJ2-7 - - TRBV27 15 TGTGCCAGCAGTCCGGGGACACCCCGGCCGCACGAGCAGTACTTC CASSPGTPRPHEQYF
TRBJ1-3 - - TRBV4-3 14 TGCGCCAGCAGCCAACTGGGGGGGGGAAACACCATATATTTT CASSQLGGGNTIYF
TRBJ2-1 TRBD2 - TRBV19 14 TGTGCCAGTAGCCCCCAGCGGGGGGGCAATGAGCAGTTCTTC CASSPQRGGNEQFF
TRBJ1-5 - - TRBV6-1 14 TGTGCCAGCAGTGTGGACAGTTCCAATCAGCCCCAGCATTTT CASSVDSSNQPQHF
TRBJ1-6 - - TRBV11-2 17 TGTGCCAGCAGCTTAGTCTATGGGAGGGGACCTAATTCACCCCTCCACTTT CASSLVYGRGPNSPLHF
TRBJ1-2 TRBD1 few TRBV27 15 TGTGCCAGCAAGCCCAGGGGGCGGGTTTCCGATGGCTACACCTTC CASKPRGRVSDGYTF
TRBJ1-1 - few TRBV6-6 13 TGTGCCAGCAGTTCAGGGGTGGGCACTGAAGCTTTCTTT CASSSGVGTEAFF
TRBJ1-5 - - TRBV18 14 TGTGCCAGCTCATCGGGACACGACAATCAGCCCCAGCATTTT CASSSGHDNQPQHF
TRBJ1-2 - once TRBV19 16 TGTGCCAGTAGCGGGTCGGATCCAATCCAACTGAGCGGCTACACCTTC CASSGSDPIQLSGYTF
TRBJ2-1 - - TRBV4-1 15 TGCGCCAGCAGCCAAGGGCCGGGGTGGTACAATGAGCAGTTCTTC CASSQGPGWYNEQFF
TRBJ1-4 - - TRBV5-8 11 TGTTGGAGTGTGAGGAATGAAAAACTGTTTTTT CWSVRNEKLFF
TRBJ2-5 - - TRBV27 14 TGTGCCAGCAGTTATCAGGGAAGGCAAGAGACCCAGTACTTC CASSYQGRQETQYF
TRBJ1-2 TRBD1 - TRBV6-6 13 TGTGCCAGCAGTGACGGGACAGCACGCGGCTACACCTTC CASSDGTARGYTF
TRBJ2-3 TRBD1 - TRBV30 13 TGTGCCTGGGGGACAGGAAGCACAGATACGCAGTATTTT CAWGTGSTDTQYF
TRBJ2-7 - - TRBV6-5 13 TGTGCCAGCAGCCGGGAGCCTTCCTACGAGCAGTACTTC CASSREPSYEQYF
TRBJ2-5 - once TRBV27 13 TGTGCCAGCAGTTTAGGGGGGTGGGAGACCCAGTACTTC CASSLGGWETQYF
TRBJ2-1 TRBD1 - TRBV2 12 TGTGCCAGCAGGGGGACAGTCAATGAGCAGTTCTTC CASRGTVNEQFF
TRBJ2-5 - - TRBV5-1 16 TGCGCCAGCAGCTTACAAGGGGCGGGAATGGGAAAGACCCAGTACTTC CASSLQGAGMGKTQYF
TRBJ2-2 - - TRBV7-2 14 TGTGCCAGCAGCTCCTTCCCCGTAGCCGGGGAGCTGTTTTTT CASSSFPVAGELFF
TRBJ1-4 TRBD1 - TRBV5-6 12 TGTGCCACCCAGGGGGCTGGGGAAAAACTGTTTTTT CATQGAGEKLFF
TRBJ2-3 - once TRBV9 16 TGTGCCAGCAGCGTAGGAGTTAGCCCCAGCACAGATACGCAGTATTTT CASSVGVSPSTDTQYF
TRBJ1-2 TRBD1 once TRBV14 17 TGTGCCAGCAGCCAAGATAGGGGGACAGGGCCTTATGGAGGCTACACCTTC CASSQDRGTGPYGGYTF
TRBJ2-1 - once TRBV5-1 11 TGCGCCAGCAGCTTCAGAAATGAGCAGTTCTTC CASSFRNEQFF
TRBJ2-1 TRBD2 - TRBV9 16 TGTGCCAGCACCTTAGACGGGGGGTCTGGGTGGAATGAGCAGTTCTTC CASTLDGGSGWNEQFF
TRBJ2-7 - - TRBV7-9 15 TGTGCCAGCACCCAGCAGGGATTAAACTACTACGAGCAGTACTTC CASTQQGLNYYEQYF
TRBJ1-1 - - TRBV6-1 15 TGTGCCAGCAGGCGCCAGGAGGGCATGAACACTGAAGCTTTCTTT CASRRQEGMNTEAFF
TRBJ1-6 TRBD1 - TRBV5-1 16 TGCGCCAGCAGCTTCGGGACAGGGTCCTATAATTCACCCCTCCACTTT CASSFGTGSYNSPLHF
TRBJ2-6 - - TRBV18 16 TGTGCCAGCTCACCAGTGAGCCCCTCTGGGGCCAACGTCCTGACTTTC CASSPVSPSGANVLTF
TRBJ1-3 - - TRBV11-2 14 TGTGCCAGCAGCGACCGGGGCTCTGGAAACACCATATATTTT CASSDRGSGNTIYF
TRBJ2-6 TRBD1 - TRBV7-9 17 TGTGCCAGCACCCGGACAGGGGATACTTCTGGGGCCAACGTCCTGACTTTC CASTRTGDTSGANVLTF
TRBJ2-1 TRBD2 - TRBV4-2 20 TGTGCCAGCAGCTCCTTGGGGGGGGCGGGGGGGAATGCATTCTACAATGAGCAGTTCTTC CASSSLGGAGGNAFYNEQFF
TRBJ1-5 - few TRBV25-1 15 TGTGCCAGCAGTGGCAGCCAGATCGGGGGGCAGCCCCAGCATTTT CASSGSQIGGQPQHF
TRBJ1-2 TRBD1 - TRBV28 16 TGTGCCAGTAGACCCCTGGTGACAGGGGAGGACTATGGCTACACCTTC CASRPLVTGEDYGYTF
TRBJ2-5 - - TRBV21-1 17 TGTGCCAGCAGCGGTTTTTCCAGGGGGCAGGCGACAGAGACCCAGTACTTC CASSGFSRGQATETQYF
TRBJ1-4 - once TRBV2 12 TGTGCCAGCAGTGACGGCTCACGGGAACTGTTTTTT CASSDGSRELFF
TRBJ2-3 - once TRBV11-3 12 TGTGCCAGCAGCTTACGAGTAGATACGCAGTATTTT CASSLRVDTQYF
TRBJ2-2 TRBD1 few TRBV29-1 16 TGCAGCGTTGAAGTTTTGGACAGGGGCGACACCGGGGAGCTGTTTTTT CSVEVLDRGDTGELFF
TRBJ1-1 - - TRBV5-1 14 TGCGCCAGCAGTTACACTGCGGTGAACACTGAAGCTTTCTTT CASSYTAVNTEAFF
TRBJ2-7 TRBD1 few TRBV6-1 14 TGTGCCAGCAGTACCCTAGACAGGGGGGACGAGCAGTACTTC CASSTLDRGDEQYF